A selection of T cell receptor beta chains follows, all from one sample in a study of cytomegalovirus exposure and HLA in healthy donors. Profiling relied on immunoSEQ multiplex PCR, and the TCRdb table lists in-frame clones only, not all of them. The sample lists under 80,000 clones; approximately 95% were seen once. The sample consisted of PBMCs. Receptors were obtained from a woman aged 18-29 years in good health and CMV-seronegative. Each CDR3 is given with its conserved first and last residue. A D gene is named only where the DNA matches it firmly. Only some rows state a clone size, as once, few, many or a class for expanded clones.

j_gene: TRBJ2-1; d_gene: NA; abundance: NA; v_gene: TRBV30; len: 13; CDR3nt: TGTGCCTGGTCTGGCGGGGACCACAATGAGCAGTTCTTC; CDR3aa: CAWSGGDHNEQFF
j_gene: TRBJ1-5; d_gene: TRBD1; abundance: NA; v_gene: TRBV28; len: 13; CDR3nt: TGTGCCAGCAGTCAAGGGGGCGTAGGGCCCCAGCATTTT; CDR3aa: CASSQGGVGPQHF
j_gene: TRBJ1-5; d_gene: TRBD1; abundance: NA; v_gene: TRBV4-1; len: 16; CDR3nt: TGCGCCAGCAGCCCCGAGTCACAGGGGGATATTCAGCCCCAGCATTTT; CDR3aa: CASSPESQGDIQPQHF
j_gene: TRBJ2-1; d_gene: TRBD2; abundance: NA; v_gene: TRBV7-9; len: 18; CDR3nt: TGTGCCAGCAGCTCGACCACAGGACTAGCGGGAGTACACAATGAGCAGTTCTTC; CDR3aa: CASSSTTGLAGVHNEQFF
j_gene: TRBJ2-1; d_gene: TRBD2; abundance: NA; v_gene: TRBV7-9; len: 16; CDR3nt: TGTGCCAGCAGCTTTCCGACTAGCGGGAGTCGGAATGAGCAGTTCTTC; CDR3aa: CASSFPTSGSRNEQFF
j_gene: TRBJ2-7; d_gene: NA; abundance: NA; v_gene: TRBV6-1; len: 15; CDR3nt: TGTGCCAGCAGTGAAATATTCAGGAATTCCTACGAGCAGTACTTC; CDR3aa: CASSEIFRNSYEQYF
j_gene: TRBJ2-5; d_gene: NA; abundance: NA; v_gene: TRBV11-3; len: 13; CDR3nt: TGTGCCAGCAGCCCCGCCCCGGACAGTTCCGAGTACTTC; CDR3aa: CASSPAPDSSEYF
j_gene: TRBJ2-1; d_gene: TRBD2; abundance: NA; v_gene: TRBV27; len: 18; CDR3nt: TGTGCCAGCAGTCCATCCGCCAGACTAGCGGGAAGGTACAATGAGCAGTTCTTC; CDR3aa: CASSPSARLAGRYNEQFF
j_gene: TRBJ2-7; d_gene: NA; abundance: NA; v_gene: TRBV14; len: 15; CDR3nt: TGTGCCAGCAGCCAAAACAGGGGAGGCTGGTACGAGCAGTACTTC; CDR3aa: CASSQNRGGWYEQYF
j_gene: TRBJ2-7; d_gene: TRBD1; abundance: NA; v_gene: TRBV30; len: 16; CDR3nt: TGTGCCTCATATAAAAGACAGGGGTGGACCTCCTACGAGCAGTACTTC; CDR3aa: CASYKRQGWTSYEQYF
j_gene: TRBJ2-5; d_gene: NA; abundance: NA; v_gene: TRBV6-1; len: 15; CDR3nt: TGTGCCAGCAGTGAAGCGGCAGGGAACCAAGAGACCCAGTACTTC; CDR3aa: CASSEAAGNQETQYF
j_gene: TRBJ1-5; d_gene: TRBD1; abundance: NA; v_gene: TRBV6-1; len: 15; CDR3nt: TGTGCCAGCAGTGATGGGGACAGGGGTGATCAGCCCCAGCATTTT; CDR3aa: CASSDGDRGDQPQHF
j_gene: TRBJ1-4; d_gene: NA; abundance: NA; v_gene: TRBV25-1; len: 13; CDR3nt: TGTGCCAGCAGTGAAGAAGGGAACAGGGAATTGTTTTTT; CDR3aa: CASSEEGNRELFF
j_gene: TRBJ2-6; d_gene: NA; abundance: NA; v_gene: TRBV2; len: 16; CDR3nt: TGTGCCAGCAGTGAAGGTGGAGGCAGTGGGGCCAACGTCCTGACTTTC; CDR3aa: CASSEGGGSGANVLTF
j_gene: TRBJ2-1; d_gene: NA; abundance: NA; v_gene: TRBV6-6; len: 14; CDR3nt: TGTGCCAGCAGTTACCCAACACTAGGCGATGAGCAGTTCTTC; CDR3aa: CASSYPTLGDEQFF
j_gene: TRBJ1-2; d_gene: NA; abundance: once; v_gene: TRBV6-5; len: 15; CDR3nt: TGTGCCAGCAGTTACTCGTCGGGGGGGCGAGGACGCTACACCTTC; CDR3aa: CASSYSSGGRGRYTF
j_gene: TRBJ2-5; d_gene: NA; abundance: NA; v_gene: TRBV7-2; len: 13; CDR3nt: TGTGCCAGCAGCTTCACCAGGGGTGAGACCCAGTACTTC; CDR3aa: CASSFTRGETQYF
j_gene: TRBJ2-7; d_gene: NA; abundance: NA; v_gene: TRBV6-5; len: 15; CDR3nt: TGTGCCAGCAGTTACGGCGGGGCCTCTGCCTACGAGCAGTACTTC; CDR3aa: CASSYGGASAYEQYF
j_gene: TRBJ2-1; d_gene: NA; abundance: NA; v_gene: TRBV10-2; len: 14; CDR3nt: TGCGCCAGCAGTGATGGGGGGTCCGTCAATGAGCAGTTCTTC; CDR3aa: CASSDGGSVNEQFF
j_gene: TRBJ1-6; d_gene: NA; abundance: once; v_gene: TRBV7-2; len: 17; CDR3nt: TGTGCCAGCAGCTTAGTTTCTTCTCCGGGTCTGAATTCACCCCTCCACTTT; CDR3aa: CASSLVSSPGLNSPLHF
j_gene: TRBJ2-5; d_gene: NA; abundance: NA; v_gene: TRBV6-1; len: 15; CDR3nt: TGTGCCAGCAGTGAAGCGTACGGGTTTGAAGAGACCCAGTACTTC; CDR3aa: CASSEAYGFEETQYF
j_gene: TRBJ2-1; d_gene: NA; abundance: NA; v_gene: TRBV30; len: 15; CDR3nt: TGTGCCTGGAACCAGGTCAGGTTATCGATCAATGAGCAGTTCTTC; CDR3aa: CAWNQVRLSINEQFF
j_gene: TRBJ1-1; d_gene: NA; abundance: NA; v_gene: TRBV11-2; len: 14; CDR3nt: TGTGCCAGCAGCCTGGGGGGGCGGGGCACTGAAGCTTTCTTT; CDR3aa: CASSLGGRGTEAFF
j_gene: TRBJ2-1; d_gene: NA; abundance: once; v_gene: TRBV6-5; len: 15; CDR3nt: TGTGCCAGCAGCTACGGGGGACTGTACTACAATGAGCAGTTCTTC; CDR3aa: CASSYGGLYYNEQFF
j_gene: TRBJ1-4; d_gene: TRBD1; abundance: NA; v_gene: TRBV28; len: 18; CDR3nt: TGTGCCAGCAGTTTATGGGGTGGACAGGGGGCGGCTAATGAAAAACTGTTTTTT; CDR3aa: CASSLWGGQGAANEKLFF
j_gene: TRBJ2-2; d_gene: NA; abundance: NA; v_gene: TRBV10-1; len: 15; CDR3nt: TGCGCCAGCAGTGAGATGCAGACGAACACCGGGGAGCTGTTTTTT; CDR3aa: CASSEMQTNTGELFF
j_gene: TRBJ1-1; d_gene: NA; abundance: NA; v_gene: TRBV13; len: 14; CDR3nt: TGTGCCAGCAGCTTTTTATCAGGGGACACTGAAGCTTTCTTT; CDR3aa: CASSFLSGDTEAFF
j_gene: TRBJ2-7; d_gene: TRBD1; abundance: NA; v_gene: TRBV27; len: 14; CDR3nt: TGTGCCAGCAGACGTTCCGGGACAGGCTACGAGCAGTACTTC; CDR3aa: CASRRSGTGYEQYF
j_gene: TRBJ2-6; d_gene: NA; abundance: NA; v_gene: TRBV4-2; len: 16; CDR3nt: TGTGCCAGCAGCCAAGAACTTGTCTCTGGGGCCAACGTCCTGACTTTC; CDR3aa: CASSQELVSGANVLTF
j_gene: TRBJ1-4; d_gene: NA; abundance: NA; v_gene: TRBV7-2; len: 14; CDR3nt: TGTGCCAGCAGCTCGGACAGATCGAATGAAAAACTGTTTTTT; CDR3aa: CASSSDRSNEKLFF
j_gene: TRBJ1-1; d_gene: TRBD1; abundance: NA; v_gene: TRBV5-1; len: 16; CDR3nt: TGCGCCAGCAGTGATACCCCGGGACAGGGGAACACTGAAGCTTTCTTT; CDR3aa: CASSDTPGQGNTEAFF
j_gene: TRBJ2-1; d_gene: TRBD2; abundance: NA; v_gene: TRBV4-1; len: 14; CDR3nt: TGCGCCAGCAGCCAAGTAATTAGCGGGAATGAGCAGTTCTTC; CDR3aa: CASSQVISGNEQFF
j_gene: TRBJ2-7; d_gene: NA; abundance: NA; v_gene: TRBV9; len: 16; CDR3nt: TGTGCCAGCAGCTTTAACCGGGACACGACTCTCGGCGAGCAGTACTTC; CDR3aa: CASSFNRDTTLGEQYF
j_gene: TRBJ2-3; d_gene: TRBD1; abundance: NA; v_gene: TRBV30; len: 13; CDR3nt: TGTGCCTGGATAGCTTACAGGGGGGATACGCAGTATTTT; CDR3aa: CAWIAYRGDTQYF
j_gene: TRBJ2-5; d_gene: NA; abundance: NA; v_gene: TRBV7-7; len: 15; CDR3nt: TGTGCTAGCAGCCCCGACAGGAGTGTCCGGGAGACCCAGTACTTC; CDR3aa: CASSPDRSVRETQYF
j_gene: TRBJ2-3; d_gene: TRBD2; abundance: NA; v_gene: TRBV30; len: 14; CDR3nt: TGTGCCTGTATCAAGGGCGGGAGAACAGATACGCAGTATTTT; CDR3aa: CACIKGGRTDTQYF
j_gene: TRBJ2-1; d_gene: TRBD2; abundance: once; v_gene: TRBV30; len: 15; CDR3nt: TGTGCCTGGCATCCCCCACGGGGGGTCTACAATGAGCAGTTCTTC; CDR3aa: CAWHPPRGVYNEQFF
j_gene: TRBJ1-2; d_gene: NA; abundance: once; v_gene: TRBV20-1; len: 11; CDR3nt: TGCAGTGCTCATAGCGGGGGTGGCTACACCTTC; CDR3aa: CSAHSGGGYTF